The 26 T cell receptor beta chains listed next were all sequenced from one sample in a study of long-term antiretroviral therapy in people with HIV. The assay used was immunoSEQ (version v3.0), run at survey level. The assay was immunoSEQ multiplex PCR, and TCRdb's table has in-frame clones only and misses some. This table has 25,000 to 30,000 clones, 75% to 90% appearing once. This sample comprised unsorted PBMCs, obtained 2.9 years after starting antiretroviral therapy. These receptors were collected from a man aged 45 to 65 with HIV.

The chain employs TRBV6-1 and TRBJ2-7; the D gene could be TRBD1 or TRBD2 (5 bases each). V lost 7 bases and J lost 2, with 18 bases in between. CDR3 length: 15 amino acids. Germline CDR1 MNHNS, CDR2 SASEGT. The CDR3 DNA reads TGTGCCAGCATCTTAGTGGCGAGGGGCCCCTACGAGCAGTACTTC. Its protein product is CASILVARGPYEQYF.

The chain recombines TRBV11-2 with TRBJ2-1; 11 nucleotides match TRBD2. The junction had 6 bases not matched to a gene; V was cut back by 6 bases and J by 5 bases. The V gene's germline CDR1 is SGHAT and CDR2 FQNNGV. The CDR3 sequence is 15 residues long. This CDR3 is CASSSLAGGNNEQFF. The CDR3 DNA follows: TGTGCCAGCAGTTCCTTAGCGGGGGGGAACAATGAGCAGTTCTTC.

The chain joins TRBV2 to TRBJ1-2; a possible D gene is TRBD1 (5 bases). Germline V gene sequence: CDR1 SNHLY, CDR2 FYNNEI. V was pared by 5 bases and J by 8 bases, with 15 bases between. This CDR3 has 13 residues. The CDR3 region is CASSSVPGVGYTF. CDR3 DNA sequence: TGTGCCAGCAGTTCCGTACCGGGGGTCGGCTACACCTTC.

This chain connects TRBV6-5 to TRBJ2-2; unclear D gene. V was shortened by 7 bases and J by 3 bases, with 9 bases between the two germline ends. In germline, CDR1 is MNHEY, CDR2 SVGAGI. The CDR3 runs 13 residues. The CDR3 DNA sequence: TGTGCCAGCAAAGTTGAGGACACCGGGGAGCTGTTTTTT. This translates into CASKVEDTGELFF.

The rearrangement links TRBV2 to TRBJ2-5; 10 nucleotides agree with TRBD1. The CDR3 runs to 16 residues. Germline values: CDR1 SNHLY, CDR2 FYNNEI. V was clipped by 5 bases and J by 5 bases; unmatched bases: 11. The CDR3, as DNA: TGTGCCAGCAGTTTTTATCGGACAGGGGGAGGTGAGACCCAGTACTTC. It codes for CASSFYRTGGGETQYF.

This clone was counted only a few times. The CDR3 bases are TGTGCCAGCAGCGAAGAGGACAGGGCTGGGGGGGAGCTGTTTTTT. Its protein product is CASSEEDRAGGELFF. V and J are TRBV6-4 and TRBJ2-2; 8 bases fit TRBD1. This CDR3 has 15 residues. V was pared by 6 bases and J by 8 bases, with 11 bases of the junction left unmatched. The V gene's germline CDR1 is MRHNA and CDR2 SNTAGT.

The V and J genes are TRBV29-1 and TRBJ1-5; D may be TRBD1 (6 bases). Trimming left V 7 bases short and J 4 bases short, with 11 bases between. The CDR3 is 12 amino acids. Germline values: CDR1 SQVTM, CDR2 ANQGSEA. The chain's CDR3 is CSAGGTNQPQHF. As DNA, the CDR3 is TGCAGCGCCGGGGGGACAAATCAGCCCCAGCATTTT.

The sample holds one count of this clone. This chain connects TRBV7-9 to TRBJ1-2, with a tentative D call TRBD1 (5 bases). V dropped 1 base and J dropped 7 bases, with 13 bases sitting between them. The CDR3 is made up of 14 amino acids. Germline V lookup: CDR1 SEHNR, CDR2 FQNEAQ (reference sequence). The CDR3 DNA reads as TGTGCCAGCAGCTTAGGAGGGACCGAAGGTGGCTACACCTTC. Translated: CASSLGGTEGGYTF.

The CDR3 sequence is CASSPQYGGGEAFF. CDR3 coding DNA: TGTGCCAGCTCACCACAATACGGAGGGGGTGAAGCTTTCTTT. The gene calls are TRBV18 and TRBJ1-1, with TRBD1 as a possible D gene (6 bases). Trimming left V 1 base short and J 7 bases short, with 13 bases between. The V gene's germline CDR1 is KGHSH and CDR2 LQKENI. The length of the CDR3 is 14 residues. The full variable domain, with the rest looked up from reference TRBV18 and TRBJ1-1, is NAGVMQNPRHLVRRRGQEARLRCSPMKGHSHVYWYRQLPEEGLKFMVYLQKENIIDESGMPKERFSAEFPKEGPSILRIQQVVRGDSAAYFCASSPQYGGGEAFFGQGTRLTVV.

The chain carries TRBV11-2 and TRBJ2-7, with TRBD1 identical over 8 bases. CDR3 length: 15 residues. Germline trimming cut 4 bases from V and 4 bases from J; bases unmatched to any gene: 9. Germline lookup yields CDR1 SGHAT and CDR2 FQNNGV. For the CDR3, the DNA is TGTGCCAGCAGCTGGCCCAGGACAGGGACGTACGAGCAGTACTTC. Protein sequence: CASSWPRTGTYEQYF. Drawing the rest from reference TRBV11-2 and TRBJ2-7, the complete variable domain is EAGVAQSPRYKIIEKRQSVAFWCNPISGHATLYWYQQILGQGPKLLIQFQNNGVVDDSQLPKDRFSAERLKGVDSTLKIQPAKLEDSAVYLCASSWPRTGTYEQYFGPGTRLTVT.

The CDR3 coding sequence is TGTGCCAGCACCTGGACCACAGGGTATGGCTACACCTTC. Protein product: CASTWTTGYGYTF. J is TRBJ1-2 and V is TRBV5-6, with D tentatively TRBD1 (6 bases). The ends were cut back, 6 bases at V and 5 bases at J, with 14 bases in the middle. In germline, CDR1 is SGHDT, CDR2 YYEEEE. CDR3 length: 13 residues.

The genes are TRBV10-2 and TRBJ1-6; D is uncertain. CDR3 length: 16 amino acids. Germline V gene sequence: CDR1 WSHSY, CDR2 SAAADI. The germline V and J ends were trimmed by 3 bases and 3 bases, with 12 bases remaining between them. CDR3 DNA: TGCGCCAGCAGTGAAAGGGAGGCACTCTATAATTCACCCCTCCACTTT. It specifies CASSEREALYNSPLHF.

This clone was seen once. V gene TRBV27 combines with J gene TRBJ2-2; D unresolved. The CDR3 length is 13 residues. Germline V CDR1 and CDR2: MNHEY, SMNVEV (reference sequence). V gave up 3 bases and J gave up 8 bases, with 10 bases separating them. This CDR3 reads CASSLKSHGELFF. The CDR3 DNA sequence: TGTGCCAGCAGTTTGAAGTCCCATGGGGAGCTGTTTTTT.

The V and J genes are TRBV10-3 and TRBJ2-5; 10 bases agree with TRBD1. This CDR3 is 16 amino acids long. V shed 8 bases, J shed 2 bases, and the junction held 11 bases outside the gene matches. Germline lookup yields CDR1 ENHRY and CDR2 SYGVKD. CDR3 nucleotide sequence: TGTGCCATCCGGGCTGACAGGGGGCGCGGACAAGAGACCCAGTACTTC. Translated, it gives CAIRADRGRGQETQYF.

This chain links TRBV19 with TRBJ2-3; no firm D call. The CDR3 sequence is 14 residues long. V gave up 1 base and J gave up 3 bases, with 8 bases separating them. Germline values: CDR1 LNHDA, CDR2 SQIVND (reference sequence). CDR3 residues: CASSIGYETDTQYF. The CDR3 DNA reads TGTGCCAGTAGTATAGGGTATGAAACAGATACGCAGTATTTT.

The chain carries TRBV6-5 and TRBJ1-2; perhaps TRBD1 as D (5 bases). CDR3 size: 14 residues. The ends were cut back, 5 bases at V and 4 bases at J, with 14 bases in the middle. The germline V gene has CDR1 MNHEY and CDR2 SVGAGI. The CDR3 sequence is CASSATQAPYGYTF. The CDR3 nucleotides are TGTGCCAGCAGTGCGACACAGGCCCCCTATGGCTACACCTTC.

The CDR3 here is CASSLAQGNSYGYTF. The CDR3 nucleotides read TGTGCCAGCAGCTTAGCCCAGGGAAACTCCTATGGCTACACCTTC. The gene calls are TRBV7-9 and TRBJ1-2; a weak D match, TRBD1 (5 bases). The CDR3 length is 15 residues. Germline V lookup: CDR1 SEHNR, CDR2 FQNEAQ (reference sequence). V was trimmed by 0 bases and J by 4 bases, leaving 12 bases between them. Using reference TRBV7-9 and TRBJ1-2 for the parts outside the CDR3, the full variable domain is DTGVSQNPRHKITKRGQNVTFRCDPISEHNRLYWYRQTLGQGPEFLTYFQNEAQLEKSRLLSDRFSAERPKGSFSTLEIQRTEQGDSAMYLCASSLAQGNSYGYTFGSGTRLTVV.

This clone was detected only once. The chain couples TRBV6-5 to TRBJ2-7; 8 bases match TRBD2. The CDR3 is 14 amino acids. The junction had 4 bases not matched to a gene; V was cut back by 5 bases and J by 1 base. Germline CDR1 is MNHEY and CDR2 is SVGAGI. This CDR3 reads CASSPGGLSYEQYF. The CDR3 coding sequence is TGTGCCAGCAGTCCGGGGGGGCTTTCCTACGAGCAGTACTTC.

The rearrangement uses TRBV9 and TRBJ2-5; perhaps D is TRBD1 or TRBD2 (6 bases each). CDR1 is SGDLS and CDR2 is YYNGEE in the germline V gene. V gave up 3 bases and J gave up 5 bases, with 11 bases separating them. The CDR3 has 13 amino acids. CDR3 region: CASSGGAEETQYF. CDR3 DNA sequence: TGTGCCAGCAGCGGGGGGGCCGAGGAGACCCAGTACTTC.

CDR3: CASSSLTGSVQETQYF. CDR3 sequence (DNA): TGTGCCAGCTCATCCCTGACAGGGTCCGTCCAAGAGACCCAGTACTTC. This chain uses TRBV18 with TRBJ2-5, with 7 positions matching TRBD1. V lost 5 bases and J lost 1; bases outside the gene matches: 10. CDR3 length: 16 residues. Germline V CDR1 and CDR2: KGHSH, LQKENI.

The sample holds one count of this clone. CDR3 residues: CASTGGTSYEQFF. CDR3 bases: TGTGCCAGCACGGGAGGGACTAGCTATGAGCAGTTCTTC. This rearrangement joins TRBV6-5 to TRBJ2-1; TRBD2 matches 9 bases. Germline V lookup: CDR1 MNHEY, CDR2 SVGAGI. CDR3 size: 13 residues. V lost 7 bases and J lost 8; bases outside the gene matches: 6.

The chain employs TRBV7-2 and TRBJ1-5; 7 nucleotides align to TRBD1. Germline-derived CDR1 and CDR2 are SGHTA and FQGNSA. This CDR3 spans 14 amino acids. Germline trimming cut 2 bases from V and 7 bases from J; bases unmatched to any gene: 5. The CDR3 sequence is CASSLKGGWQPQHF. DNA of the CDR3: TGTGCCAGCAGCTTAAAAGGGGGCTGGCAGCCCCAGCATTTT.

The CDR3 loop is CASSVDVRPTGELFF. Written as DNA, the CDR3 is TGTGCCAGCAGCGTAGATGTCCGACCCACCGGGGAGCTGTTTTTT. This sequence joins TRBV9 and TRBJ2-2, with D uncertain. Per germline, CDR1 SGDLS and CDR2 YYNGEE. Between the trimmed V and J ends, which lost 0 bases and 4 bases, there was a span of 10 bases. The CDR3 has 15 amino acids.

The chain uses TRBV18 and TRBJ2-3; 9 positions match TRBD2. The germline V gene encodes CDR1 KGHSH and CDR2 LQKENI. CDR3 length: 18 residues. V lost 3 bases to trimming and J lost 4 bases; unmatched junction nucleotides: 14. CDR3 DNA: TGTGCCAGCTCACCGCAGATTGATAGCGGGGGAACATCAGATACGCAGTATTTT. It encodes CASSPQIDSGGTSDTQYF.

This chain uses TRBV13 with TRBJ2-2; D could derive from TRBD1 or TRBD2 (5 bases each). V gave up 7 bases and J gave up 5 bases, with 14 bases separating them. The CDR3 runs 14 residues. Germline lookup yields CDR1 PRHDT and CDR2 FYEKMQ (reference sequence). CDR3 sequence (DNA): TGTGCCAGCATAGGGACCAAGATGACCGGGGAGCTGTTTTTT. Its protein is CASIGTKMTGELFF.

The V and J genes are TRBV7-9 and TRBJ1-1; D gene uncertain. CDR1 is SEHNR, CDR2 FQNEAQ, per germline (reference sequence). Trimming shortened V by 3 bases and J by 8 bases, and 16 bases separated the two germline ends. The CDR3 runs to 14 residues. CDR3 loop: CASSFWAREGEAFF. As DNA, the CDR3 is TGTGCCAGCAGCTTCTGGGCCCGAGAGGGAGAAGCTTTCTTT. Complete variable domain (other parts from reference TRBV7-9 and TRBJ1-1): DTGVSQNPRHKITKRGQNVTFRCDPISEHNRLYWYRQTLGQGPEFLTYFQNEAQLEKSRLLSDRFSAERPKGSFSTLEIQRTEQGDSAMYLCASSFWAREGEAFFGQGTRLTVV.